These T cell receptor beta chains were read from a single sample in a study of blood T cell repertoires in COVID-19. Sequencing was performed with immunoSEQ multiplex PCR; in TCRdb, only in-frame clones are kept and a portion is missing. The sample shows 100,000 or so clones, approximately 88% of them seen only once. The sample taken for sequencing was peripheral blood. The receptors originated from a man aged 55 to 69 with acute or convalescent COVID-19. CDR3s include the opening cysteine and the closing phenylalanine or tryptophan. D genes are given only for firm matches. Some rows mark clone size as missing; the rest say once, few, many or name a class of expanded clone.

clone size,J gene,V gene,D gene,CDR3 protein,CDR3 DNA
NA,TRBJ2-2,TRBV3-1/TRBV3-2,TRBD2,CASSAGLGDTGELFF,TGTGCCAGCAGCGCGGGACTAGGGGACACCGGGGAGCTGTTTTTT
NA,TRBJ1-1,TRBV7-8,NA,CASSLLQGMNTEAFF,TGTGCCAGCAGCTTACTGCAGGGTATGAACACTGAAGCTTTCTTT
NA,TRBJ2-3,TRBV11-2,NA,CASSLTPRGDTQYF,TGTGCCAGCAGCTTAACGCCTCGGGGGGATACGCAGTATTTT
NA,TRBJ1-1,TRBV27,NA,CASSLRGMNTEAFF,TGTGCCAGCAGTTTGCGGGGTATGAACACTGAAGCTTTCTTT
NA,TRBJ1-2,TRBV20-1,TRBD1,CSASNRGLLGYTF,TGCAGTGCTAGTAATAGGGGGCTTCTTGGCTACACCTTC
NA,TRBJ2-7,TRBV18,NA,CASSPETGTYEQYF,TGTGCCAGCTCACCAGAGACAGGCACCTACGAGCAGTACTTC
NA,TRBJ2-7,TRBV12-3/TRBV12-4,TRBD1,CASSFVRGREQYF,TGTGCCAGCAGTTTCGTCAGGGGGCGGGAGCAGTACTTC
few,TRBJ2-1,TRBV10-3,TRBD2,CAIRLAGGDNNEQFF,TGTGCCATCAGACTAGCGGGGGGGGATAACAATGAGCAGTTCTTC
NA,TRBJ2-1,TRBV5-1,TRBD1,CASSLRQGLVEEQFF,TGCGCCAGCAGCCTAAGACAGGGTCTAGTCGAGGAGCAGTTCTTC
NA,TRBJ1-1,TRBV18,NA,CASSPSEDTEAFF,TGTGCCAGCTCACCATCGGAGGACACTGAAGCTTTCTTT
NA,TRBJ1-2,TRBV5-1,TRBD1,CASSLAWDSGYTF,TGCGCCAGCAGCTTGGCCTGGGACAGTGGCTACACCTTC
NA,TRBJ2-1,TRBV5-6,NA,CASSLRGFGNEQFF,TGTGCCAGCAGCTTGAGAGGGTTTGGCAATGAGCAGTTCTTC
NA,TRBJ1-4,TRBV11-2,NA,CASSSKGEADEKLFF,TGTGCCAGCAGCTCTAAAGGGGAGGCGGATGAAAAACTGTTTTTT
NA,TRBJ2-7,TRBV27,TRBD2,CASNQGLASNEQYF,TGTGCCAGCAACCAGGGACTAGCGTCGAACGAGCAGTACTTC
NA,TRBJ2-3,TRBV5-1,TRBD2,CASRPGGTTSTDTQYF,TGCGCCAGCCGACCGGGGGGAACCACTAGCACAGATACGCAGTATTTT
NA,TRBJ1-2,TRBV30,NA,CAWNPDSGPYGYTF,TGTGCCTGGAACCCGGACAGTGGCCCCTATGGCTACACCTTC
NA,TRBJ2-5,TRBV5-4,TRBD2,CASSSPGGETQYF,TGTGCCAGCAGCAGCCCGGGGGGAGAGACCCAGTACTTC
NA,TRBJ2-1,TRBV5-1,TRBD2,CASSLTSGRAHEQFF,TGCGCCAGCAGCTTGACTAGCGGGAGGGCTCATGAGCAGTTCTTC
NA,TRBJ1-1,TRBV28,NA,CAQRGTRNTEAFF,TGTGCCCAGAGGGGGACACGGAACACTGAAGCTTTCTTT
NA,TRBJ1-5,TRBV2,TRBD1,CASTGTGGNQPQHF,TGTGCCAGCACCGGGACAGGGGGAAATCAGCCCCAGCATTTT
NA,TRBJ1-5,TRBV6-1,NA,CASSETGNQPQHF,TGTGCCAGCAGTGAAACAGGCAATCAGCCCCAGCATTTT
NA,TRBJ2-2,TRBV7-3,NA,CASSSPGLPTGELFF,TGTGCCAGCAGCTCACCGGGACTCCCAACCGGGGAGCTGTTTTTT
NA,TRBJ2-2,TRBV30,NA,CAWRVQGYGELFF,TGTGCCTGGAGGGTACAGGGTTACGGGGAGCTGTTTTTT
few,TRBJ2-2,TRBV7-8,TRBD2,CASSRGLASTGELFF,TGTGCCAGCAGCCGGGGACTAGCGTCCACCGGGGAGCTGTTTTTT
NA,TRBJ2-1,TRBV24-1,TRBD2,CATSDSRLAVSNEQFF,TGTGCCACCAGTGACTCTCGACTAGCGGTAAGCAATGAGCAGTTCTTC
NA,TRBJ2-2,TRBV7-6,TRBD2,CASSLGTGLAANTGELFF,TGTGCCAGCAGCTTAGGAACCGGACTAGCGGCGAACACCGGGGAGCTGTTTTTT
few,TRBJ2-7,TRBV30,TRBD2,CAWRASGSHSYEQYF,TGTGCCTGGAGGGCTAGCGGTTCCCACTCCTACGAGCAGTACTTC
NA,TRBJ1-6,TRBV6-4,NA,CASSDQAKDSPLHF,TGTGCCAGCAGTGACCAGGCGAAAGATTCACCCCTCCACTTT
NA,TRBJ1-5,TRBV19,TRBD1,CASRSTGGNQPQHF,TGTGCCAGTAGGTCGACAGGGGGCAATCAGCCCCAGCATTTT
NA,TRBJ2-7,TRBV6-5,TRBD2,CASSPLAGGGSEQYF,TGTGCCAGCAGCCCACTAGCGGGAGGAGGCAGCGAGCAGTACTTC
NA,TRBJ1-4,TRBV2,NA,CASSASEKLFF,TGTGCCAGCAGTGCGAGTGAAAAACTGTTTTTT
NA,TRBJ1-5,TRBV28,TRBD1,CASSLEEGASSNQPQHF,TGTGCCAGCAGTTTAGAGGAGGGGGCTTCGAGCAATCAGCCCCAGCATTTT
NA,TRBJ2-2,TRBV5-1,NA,CASRQDTGELFF,TGCGCCAGCCGGCAGGACACCGGGGAGCTGTTTTTT
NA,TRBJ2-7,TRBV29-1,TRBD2,CSVKRDWSSEQYF,TGCAGCGTGAAGCGGGACTGGTCCTCCGAGCAGTACTTC
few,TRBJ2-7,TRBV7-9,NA,CASSLGGPYEQYF,TGTGCCAGCAGCCTAGGAGGGCCCTACGAGCAGTACTTC
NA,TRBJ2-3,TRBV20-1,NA,CSASVGGALADTQYF,TGCAGTGCTAGTGTTGGGGGGGCGCTCGCAGATACGCAGTATTTT
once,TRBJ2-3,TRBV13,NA,CASNPPGYGDTQYF,TGTGCCAGCAATCCTCCAGGGTATGGTGATACGCAGTATTTT
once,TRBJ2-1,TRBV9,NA,CASSVRVTIDEQFF,TGTGCCAGCAGCGTACGGGTAACGATCGATGAGCAGTTCTTC
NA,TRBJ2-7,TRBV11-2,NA,CASSLNRDGYEQYF,TGTGCCAGCAGCTTAAACAGGGACGGGTACGAGCAGTACTTC
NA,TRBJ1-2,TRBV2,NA,CASRQANYGYTF,TGTGCCAGCCGACAGGCCAACTATGGCTACACCTTC
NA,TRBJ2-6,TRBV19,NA,CASSKLRPGANVLTF,TGTGCCAGTAGTAAGCTCCGCCCTGGGGCCAACGTCCTGACTTTC
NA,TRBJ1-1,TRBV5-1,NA,CASSLTGSGNTEAFF,TGCGCCAGCAGTCTTACAGGTTCGGGGAACACTGAAGCTTTCTTT
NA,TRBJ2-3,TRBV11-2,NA,CASSLGAGLTQYF,TGTGCCAGCAGCTTAGGGGCAGGGCTTACGCAGTATTTT
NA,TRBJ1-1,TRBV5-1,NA,CASSFSEGTEAFF,TGCGCCAGCAGCTTCTCCGAGGGCACTGAAGCTTTCTTT
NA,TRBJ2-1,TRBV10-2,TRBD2,CASSKELARNEQFF,TGCGCCAGCAGTAAGGAACTAGCGAGAAATGAGCAGTTCTTC
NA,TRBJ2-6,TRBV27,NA,CASSALRSGANVLTF,TGTGCCAGCAGCGCATTGCGCTCTGGGGCCAACGTCCTGACTTTC
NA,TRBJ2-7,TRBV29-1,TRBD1,CSVQGAGEQYF,TGCAGCGTACAGGGGGCTGGCGAGCAGTACTTC
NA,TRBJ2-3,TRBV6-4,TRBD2,CASSPTGLAGGRDTQYF,TGTGCCAGCAGTCCCACCGGACTAGCGGGGGGTAGGGATACGCAGTATTTT
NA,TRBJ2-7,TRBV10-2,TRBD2,CASRPAGLSYEQYF,TGCGCCAGCAGGCCAGCGGGACTCTCCTACGAGCAGTACTTC
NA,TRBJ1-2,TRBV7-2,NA,CASSPRTQAPYGYTF,TGTGCCAGCAGCCCCCGAACACAGGCTCCCTATGGCTACACCTTC
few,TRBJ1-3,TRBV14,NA,CASSQAGRNTIYF,TGTGCCAGCAGCCAAGCAGGGAGAAACACCATATATTTT
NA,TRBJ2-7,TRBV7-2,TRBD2,CASSPRGGRGEQYF,TGTGCCAGCTCCCCGAGGGGCGGGAGGGGCGAGCAGTACTTC